This T cell receptor beta chain derives from a study of B cell selection in AIRE deficiency. Findings and caveats of the study: Only about 9.3% of 3,000 to 4,500 shared Treg sequences were patient-specific; 30% to 35% healthy-specific. Only TCRbeta was sequenced; 36.6% of shared healthy Treg sequences appeared in Tconv. Shared Treg sequences were biased toward short CDR3s with few non-templated nucleotide insertions.

About this clone: Its antigen is as yet unknown.

Authors' data handling: Conventional T cell pools: 95,000 to 120,000 distinct patient, just over 1.3x10^5 donor TCRbeta sequences. TCRdb's copy holds only in-frame clones and misses some; the assay was immunoSEQ multiplex PCR. V and J calls and clone size are those listed in that table; D and trimming were worked out from the DNA. Of fewer than 30,000 clones in the sample, about 95% were seen once. Sorting defined conventional CD4 T cells as CD4+CD127+. After removal of 1 base from V and 5 bases from J, the junction contained 7 bases not matched to a gene. The CDR3 is made up of 16 amino acids. Per germline, CDR1 SGHTA and CDR2 FQGNSA.

The rearrangement joins TRBV7-2 to TRBJ2-5; 10 bases agree with TRBD2. The sample taken for sequencing was CD4+CD127+ conventional T cells sorted from PBMCs. The TCR sequence derives from a human donor in good health. The CDR3 DNA reads as TGTGCCAGCAGCTTAGTGAGCGGGGGGGCCTGGGAGACCCAGTACTTC. Its protein product is CASSLVSGGAWETQYF. The full variable domain, with the rest looked up from reference TRBV7-2 and TRBJ2-5, is GAGVSQSPSNKVTEKGKDVELRCDPISGHTALYWYRQSLGQGLEFLIYFQGNSAPDKSGLPSDRFSAERTGGSVSTLTIQRTQQEDSAVYLCASSLVSGGAWETQYFGPGTRLLVL.